This T cell receptor (beta chain) was identified in a study of OX40 agonist ivuxolimab in advanced cancers. Clones were read by immunoSEQ multiplex PCR, and TCRdb kept only the in-frame ones, dropping some. The data show tens of thousands of clones, around 87% seen once. CDR1 is SGDLS, CDR2 YYNGEE, per germline. The ends lost 0 bases at V and 0 bases at J; junction bases unmatched: 0. The CDR3 is 14 amino acids. Sequenced material: CD4+ or CD8+ T cells sorted from blood, taken in a trial of the OX40 agonist ivuxolimab. The sequence came from an adult with an advanced solid tumor such as melanoma, head and neck, liver or kidney cancer. The chain has TRBV9 and TRBJ2-7; 7 bases match TRBD1. The DNA of the CDR3 is TGTGCCAGCAGCGTAGGGGACAGCTCCTACGAGCAGTACTTC. Its protein is CASSVGDSSYEQYF. Full variable domain (outside the CDR3, taken from reference TRBV9 and TRBJ2-7): DSGVTQTPKHLITATGQRVTLRCSPRSGDLSVYWYQQSLDQGLQFLIQYYNGEERAKGNILERFSAQQFPDLHSELNLSSLELGDSALYFCASSVGDSSYEQYFGPGTRLTVT.